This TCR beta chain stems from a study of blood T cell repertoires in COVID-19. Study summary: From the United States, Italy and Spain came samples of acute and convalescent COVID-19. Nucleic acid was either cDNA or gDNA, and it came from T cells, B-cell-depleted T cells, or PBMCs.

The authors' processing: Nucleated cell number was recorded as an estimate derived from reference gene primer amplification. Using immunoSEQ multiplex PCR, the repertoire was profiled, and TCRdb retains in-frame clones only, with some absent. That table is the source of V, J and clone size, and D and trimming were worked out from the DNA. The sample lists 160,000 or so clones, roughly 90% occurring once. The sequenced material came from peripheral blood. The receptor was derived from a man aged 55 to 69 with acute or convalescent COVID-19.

CDR3 sequence: CASRIGGGPGNTIYF. The CDR3, as DNA: TGTGCCAGCAGGATCGGGGGGGGCCCTGGAAACACCATATATTTT. J is TRBJ1-3 and V is TRBV2, with a tentative D call TRBD1 (6 bases). The V end was cut by 6 bases, the J end by 2 bases, with 14 bases between. The CDR3 covers 15 residues. Germline values: CDR1 SNHLY, CDR2 FYNNEI.